Each of the 22 T cell receptor beta chains below was sequenced from the same sample in a study of post-analysis software for immune sequencing data (dated by TCRdb to 2013 to 2016). General study outcomes and caveats: Patients showed significantly higher frequencies than controls for five TRBV segments, among them TRBV5-6, TRBV5-1 and TRBV20-1.

The library came from PCR. Reads for this sample came from an Illumina HiSeq 2500. Unique molecular identifiers were incorporated into TCR beta cDNA libraries to reduce PCR and sequencing biases. TCRdb took the public reads, trimmed them with fastp at Q25, ran MiXCR for clone calling and kept in-frame beta chains. CDR3 protein duplicates are merged, each entry listing the most common genes and DNA. This sample has about 810,000 distinct CDR3 sequences in its table, and roughly half of those were observed once. The ten largest clones capture approximately 4.4% of the sample. These receptors lack a known antigen. Sequences were obtained from blood. These receptors were obtained from a girl aged 5-17 years with multiple sclerosis.

This chain connects TRBV6-6 to TRBJ1-1; perhaps TRBD1 as D (5 bases). Germline V gene sequence: CDR1 MNHNY, CDR2 SVGAGI (reference sequence). This CDR3 is built from 13 residues. With 7 bases removed from V and 2 bases from J, the gap between germline ends came to 11 bases. The CDR3 here is CASTGHSNTEAFF. CDR3 bases: TGTGCCAGCACCGGACACAGCAACACTGAAGCTTTCTTT.

This clonotype has more than one count but fewer than ten. V usage is TRBV5-1 and J usage is TRBJ2-7; D may be TRBD1 (6 bases). The CDR3 runs to 13 residues. V lost 2 bases and J lost 5, with 11 bases in between. Germline V gives CDR1 SGHRS, CDR2 YFSETQ. The CDR3 nucleotides are TGCGCCAGCAGCTTCCAGGGGTTCAACGAGCAGTACTTC. Translating it yields CASSFQGFNEQYF.

This clonotype was counted only a few times. The genes are TRBV20-1 and TRBJ1-5; D unresolved. The V gene lost 2 bases and the J gene lost 5 bases, with 13 bases spanning the gap. CDR3 size: 14 residues. The V gene's germline CDR1 is DFQATT and CDR2 SNEGSKA (reference sequence). The CDR3 sequence: CSARTRLSDQPQHF. DNA for the CDR3: TGCAGTGCTAGAACGAGGCTTTCCGATCAGCCCCAGCATTTT.

This clonotype was picked up a small number of times. The chain couples TRBV7-2 to TRBJ2-7; either TRBD1 or TRBD2 may supply D (5 bases each). This CDR3 has 16 amino acids. The V gene lost 5 bases and the J gene lost 1 base, with 18 bases spanning the gap. Germline CDR1 and CDR2: SGHTA and FQGNSA. The CDR3 reads CASSGTGTEKSYEQYF. In DNA form, the CDR3 reads TGTGCCAGCAGCGGAACCGGGACCGAAAAATCCTACGAGCAGTACTTC.

V gene TRBV7-9 combines with J gene TRBJ2-5, with TRBD1 identical over 8 bases. Trimming removed 5 bases from V and 11 bases from J; junction bases left unmatched: 19. The CDR3 has 16 residues. CDR1 is SEHNR, CDR2 FQNEAQ, per germline (reference sequence). The CDR3 sequence: CASSPGQVTYHNEQYF. The CDR3, as DNA: TGTGCCAGCAGCCCGGGACAGGTCACCTACCACAATGAGCAGTACTTC.

The gene calls are TRBV7-9 and TRBJ2-7; tentatively, D is TRBD2 (7 bases). The germline V gene has CDR1 SEHNR and CDR2 FQNEAQ (reference sequence). Trimming cost V 5 bases and J 4 bases, with 21 bases left between them. This CDR3 is built from 16 residues. CDR3 in DNA: TGTGCCAGCAGCACAGTGGTATTCGGGGGGCGTTACGAGCAGTACTTC. Encoded protein: CASSTVVFGGRYEQYF. Combining the CDR3 with reference TRBV7-9 and TRBJ2-7 gives the whole variable domain DTGVSQNPRHKITKRGQNVTFRCDPISEHNRLYWYRQTLGQGPEFLTYFQNEAQLEKSRLLSDRFSAERPKGSFSTLEIQRTEQGDSAMYLCASSTVVFGGRYEQYFGPGTRLTVT.

The J gene is TRBJ2-7, the V gene TRBV5-1; possible D gene TRBD1, 6 bases. The CDR3 loop spans 15 amino acids. Germline V gene data show CDR1 as SGHRS and CDR2 as YFSETQ. Trimming stripped 3 bases from V and 2 bases from J, with 15 bases between. The CDR3 region is CASSSTRGGAYEQYF. CDR3 nucleotide sequence: TGCGCCAGCAGCTCTACTAGAGGGGGTGCCTACGAGCAGTACTTC.

The V and J genes are TRBV7-3 and TRBJ2-5; D possibly uses TRBD1 or TRBD2 (5 bases each). The V end was cut by 1 base, the J end by 4 bases, with 16 bases between. Looked up from germline, CDR1 is SGHTA and CDR2 is FQGTGA. The CDR3 sequence is 16 residues long. The CDR3 loop is CASSLMGDVYGETQYF. As DNA, the CDR3 is TGTGCCAGCAGCTTAATGGGGGACGTTTATGGAGAGACCCAGTACTTC.

This chain connects TRBV5-1 to TRBJ1-4; TRBD1 is a possible D gene (6 bases). Germline V lookup: CDR1 SGHRS, CDR2 YFSETQ. V was cut by 0 bases and J by 3 bases, with 6 bases left in between. The CDR3 spans 14 residues. CDR3 sequence: CASSLGTANEKLFF. The CDR3 DNA follows: TGCGCCAGCAGCTTGGGGACAGCTAATGAAAAACTGTTTTTT.

V gene TRBV12-3 or TRBV12-4 combines with J gene TRBJ2-3; D is unclear. The ends were cut back, 6 bases at V and 1 base at J, with 14 bases in the middle. The CDR3 spans 15 residues. CDR3 DNA sequence: TGTGCCAGCAGCCGTGATTCTGTCCGCACAGATACGCAGTATTTT. It is translated as CASSRDSVRTDTQYF.

The CDR3 coding sequence is TGCAGTGCTAGAGGTCTGGCGGGGGGCCACAATGAGCAGTTCTTC. It specifies CSARGLAGGHNEQFF. The chain couples TRBV20-1 to TRBJ2-1; 8 positions match TRBD2. The V segment lost 1 base and the J segment 5 bases; nucleotides outside the gene matches: 7. Per the germline V gene, CDR1 is DFQATT and CDR2 is SNEGSKA (reference sequence). The CDR3 runs to 15 residues.

The CDR3, as DNA: TGCAGTGCCGTCAGGGGATCCTACGAGCAGTACTTC. Translation gives CSAVRGSYEQYF. The chain combines TRBV20-1 with TRBJ2-7, with a weak D call TRBD1 (6 bases). This CDR3 contains 12 residues. V was clipped by 6 bases and J by 1 base, with 10 bases between them. From germline, CDR1 is DFQATT and CDR2 SNEGSKA (reference sequence).

This clonotype came up a few times. The chain links TRBV19 to TRBJ2-7; 7 nucleotides agree with TRBD1. V lost 6 bases to trimming and J lost 5 bases; unmatched junction nucleotides: 7. From germline, CDR1 is LNHDA and CDR2 SQIVND (reference sequence). The CDR3 runs to 13 residues. The CDR3: CASSRQGVDEQYF. For the CDR3, the DNA is TGTGCCAGTAGCCGACAGGGTGTCGACGAGCAGTACTTC.

The gene calls are TRBV20-1 and TRBJ2-7, with D perhaps being TRBD1 or TRBD2 (5 bases each). V was clipped by 3 bases and J by 3 bases, with 12 bases between them. CDR3 length: 13 residues. Germline-derived CDR1 and CDR2 are DFQATT and SNEGSKA (reference sequence). CDR3 bases: TGCAGTGCTAGGACCGGGACCATCTACGAGCAGTACTTC. This encodes CSARTGTIYEQYF.

The chain combines TRBV21-1 with TRBJ2-1; the D call of TRBD1 is as the table states it, not checked on the DNA. TRBV21-1 is a recognized pseudogene. The CDR3 has 15 amino acids. The CDR3 region has the DNA TGTGCCAGCGGGTCGCCGGACAGCTTATTCAATGAGCAGTTCTTC. It is translated as CASGSPDSLFNEQFF.

The gene calls are TRBV20-1 and TRBJ2-1, with TRBD1 matching over 9 bases. V lost 0 bases and J lost 4; bases outside the gene matches: 7. This CDR3 is built from 16 residues. The germline CDR1 and CDR2 sequences are DFQATT and SNEGSKA (reference sequence). This CDR3 is CSARETGTGNYNEQFF. The CDR3 coding sequence is TGCAGTGCTAGAGAGACCGGGACAGGGAATTACAATGAGCAGTTCTTC.

This clonotype appeared a few times. The chain carries TRBV4-1 and TRBJ2-4; tentative D call: TRBD2 (5 bases). From germline, CDR1 is MGHRA and CDR2 YSYEKL. This CDR3 has 19 amino acids. V gave up 2 bases and J gave up 1 base, with 21 bases separating them. The CDR3 nucleotides read TGCGCCAGCAGCCAAATTGACTATGGCGAGTCCAGGGCCAAAAACATTCAGTACTTC. Protein product: CASSQIDYGESRAKNIQYF.

In its sample, this clonotype was seen a few times. The rearrangement joins TRBV29-1 to TRBJ2-1, with D unclear. CDR1 and CDR2 (germline): SQVTM, ANQGSEA. Trimming cost V 3 bases and J 3 bases, with 9 bases left between them. The CDR3 spans 13 residues. The CDR3: CSVDRADYNEQFF. DNA for the CDR3: TGCAGCGTTGATCGAGCTGACTACAATGAGCAGTTCTTC.

This chain links TRBV27 with TRBJ2-1; tentatively, D is TRBD2 (6 bases). The germline V gene has CDR1 MNHEY and CDR2 SMNVEV (reference sequence). V lost 3 bases and J lost 9, with 9 bases in between. The length of the CDR3 is 12 residues. The CDR3, as DNA: TGTGCCAGCAGTTTCGGGGGTATTGAGCAGTTCTTC. It translates to CASSFGGIEQFF.

This clonotype was seen just once. The chain has TRBV7-3 and TRBJ2-1; 10 nucleotides agree with TRBD2. The CDR3 loop spans 16 amino acids. The V and J ends lost 6 bases and 5 bases, in that order; junction bases with no gene match: 10. Germline CDR1 is SGHTA and CDR2 is FQGTGA. The CDR3 nucleotides read TGTGCCAGCAGGGACCCGGGACTAGCGTTCCACAATGAGCAGTTCTTC. Encoded protein: CASRDPGLAFHNEQFF. Looking up the rest from reference TRBV7-3 and TRBJ2-1 gives the full variable domain: GAGVSQTPSNKVTEKGKYVELRCDPISGHTALYWYRQSLGQGPEFLIYFQGTGAADDSGLPNDRFFAVRPEGSVSTLKIQRTERGDSAVYLCASRDPGLAFHNEQFFGPGTRLTVL.

The chain joins TRBV29-1 to TRBJ2-4; the D gene could be TRBD1 or TRBD2 (5 bases each). The J call may be wrong; the DNA end is better matched by TRBJ2-7. Germline loops: CDR1 SQVTM, CDR2 ANQGSEA. This CDR3 has 14 amino acids. The CDR3 loop reads CSVEGRGDSYEQYF. The CDR3 DNA is TGCAGCGTTGAAGGGCGAGGGGACTCCTACGAGCAGTACTTC.

V and J are TRBV25-1 and TRBJ1-2; D is possibly TRBD1 (5 bases). The germline V gene encodes CDR1 MGHDK and CDR2 SYGVNS. The CDR3 loop spans 13 amino acids. The CDR3 protein is CASRVGLDYGYTF. The CDR3 region has the DNA TGTGCTTCTAGGGTGGGGCTGGACTATGGCTACACCTTC.